This record covers a single TCR beta chain. Looked up from germline, CDR1 is SGHDT and CDR2 is YYEEEE. Germline trimming cut 3 bases from V and 4 bases from J; bases unmatched to any gene: 7. The CDR3 runs to 15 residues. The data derive from a study of shared clonotypes between healthy human individuals. Genomic DNA belonging to each subset was distributed in equal measure over several immunoSEQ plates. This table comes from immunoSEQ multiplex PCR, and its TCRdb copy is limited to in-frame clones, with some not included. Of around 1,000,000 clones in the sample, approximately 77% were seen once. Specimen: memory CD4+ T cells from PBMCs. Subset given: CD45RA-negative fraction. The clonotype comes from a man in his late teens or twenties in good health. Some clones in this sample may be carry-over from other donors' samples. This chain links TRBV5-6 with TRBJ2-1, with 7 bases identical to TRBD2. CDR3 loop: CASSSSSGEYNEQFF. As DNA, the CDR3 is TGTGCCAGCAGCTCCTCTAGCGGAGAGTACAATGAGCAGTTCTTC.